Following are 16 T cell receptor beta chains from one sample sequenced in a study of T cells after yellow fever vaccination. Each CDR3 protein gets one entry after TCRdb re-called the 5' RACE reads with MiXCR. Among fewer than 100,000 distinct CDR3 sequences listed, about 5.8% were seen once. The input for sequencing was CD8+ T cells sorted from PBMCs, taken 10 days after the yellow fever booster vaccination. These receptors were obtained from a man aged 18 to 35 who received the YFV17D yellow fever vaccine.

This clonotype was picked up a small number of times. This rearrangement joins TRBV19 to TRBJ1-1; D gene unclear. V was shortened by 7 bases and J by 0 bases, with 12 bases between the two germline ends. CDR3 length equals 14 residues. The germline V gene encodes CDR1 LNHDA and CDR2 SQIVND (reference sequence). The chain's CDR3 is CASTSGGLNTEAFF. The CDR3 nucleotides read TGTGCCAGTACATCTGGAGGGCTGAACACTGAAGCTTTCTTT. The full variable domain, with the rest looked up from reference TRBV19 and TRBJ1-1, is DGGITQSPKYLFRKEGQNVTLSCEQNLNHDAMYWYRQDPGQGLRLIYYSQIVNDFQKGDIAEGYSVSREKKESFPLTVTSAQKNPTAFYLCASTSGGLNTEAFFGQGTRLTVV.

V and J are TRBV12-3 or TRBV12-4 and TRBJ1-4, with D uncertain. V lost 3 bases and J 8 bases, leaving 7 bases between the germline ends. The CDR3 is 12 amino acids. The CDR3: CASSFTGEKLFF. The CDR3 nucleotides read TGTGCCAGCAGTTTCACGGGAGAAAAACTGTTTTTT.

Only a few counts were recorded for this clonotype. The gene calls are TRBV5-4 and TRBJ2-3; TRBD2 might be the D (5 bases). The CDR3 consists of 14 residues. V was cut by 4 bases and J by 4 bases, with 13 bases left in between. Per the germline V gene, CDR1 is SGHNT and CDR2 is YYREEE (reference sequence). CDR3 sequence (DNA): TGTGCCAGCAGCGCGGATAACGGGGCAGATACGCAGTATTTT. Its translation is CASSADNGADTQYF.

This chain links TRBV6-5 with TRBJ2-2; D call uncertain. The V end lost 3 bases, the J end lost 4 bases, and 9 bases lay between the germline ends. The CDR3 totals 14 residues. Germline CDR1 reads MNHEY; CDR2 reads SVGAGI. CDR3 sequence reads: CASSYWGFTGELFF. CDR3 bases: TGTGCCAGCAGTTATTGGGGTTTCACCGGGGAGCTGTTTTTT.

This clonotype has at least ten counts. The genes are TRBV6-5 and TRBJ2-1; the D gene is possibly TRBD1 (5 bases). This CDR3 is 14 amino acids long. Germline CDR1 reads MNHEY; CDR2 reads SVGAGI. V lost 0 bases to trimming and J lost 5 bases, with 8 bases between them. In DNA, the CDR3 is TGTGCCAGCAGTTACTCGCCAGGGAACAATGAGCAGTTCTTC. It codes for CASSYSPGNNEQFF.

The chain is built from TRBV5-1 and TRBJ1-1; weak D call: TRBD1 (6 bases). The CDR3 is made up of 14 amino acids. Germline loops: CDR1 SGHRS, CDR2 YFSETQ. The ends were cut back, 4 bases at V and 2 bases at J, with 12 bases in the middle. CDR3 DNA: TGCGCCAGCAGCCCCTGGGGGGGCAACACTGAAGCTTTCTTT. Translation: CASSPWGGNTEAFF.

This clonotype was counted many times. The V call is TRBV6-2 or TRBV6-3, the J call TRBJ2-7, with D maybe TRBD2 (6 bases). The CDR3 has 14 amino acids. Germline lookup yields CDR1 MNHEY and CDR2 SVGEGT. V was pared by 0 bases and J by 0 bases, with 6 bases between. DNA for the CDR3: TGTGCCAGCAGTTACTCGACTAGCTCCTACGAGCAGTACGTC. Its protein is CASSYSTSSYEQYV.

This clonotype was found a few times. The chain recombines TRBV6-1 with TRBJ1-5, with 8 bases fitting TRBD1. Trimming cost V 7 bases and J 3 bases; bases outside gene matches: 8. The germline gives CDR1 MNHNS, CDR2 SASEGT. The CDR3 extends over 15 amino acids. The CDR3: CASTAGTGLNQPQHF. CDR3 bases: TGTGCCAGCACCGCGGGGACAGGCCTCAATCAGCCCCAGCATTTT.

This clonotype was counted between two and nine times. V gene TRBV7-3 combines with J gene TRBJ1-5, with D possibly being TRBD1 (5 bases). Germline V gives CDR1 SGHTA, CDR2 FQGTGA. The V end was cut by 4 bases, the J end by 0 bases, with 19 bases between. CDR3 size: 18 residues. The CDR3 DNA is TGTGCCAGCAGCTCCAGACGCGGGACGGTCTGTAGCAATCAGCCCCAGCATTTT. Translation: CASSSRRGTVCSNQPQHF.

In this sample, this clonotype turned up a few times. This sequence joins TRBV12-3 or TRBV12-4 and TRBJ2-3, with 11 positions matching TRBD2. Trimming took 5 bases from V and 6 from J; bases not matched to a gene: 10. This CDR3 comprises 16 residues. CDR3 sequence (DNA): TGTGCCAGCAGTCGACGACTAGCGGGGATTGGGGATACGCAGTATTTT. Translated: CASSRRLAGIGDTQYF.

V usage is TRBV5-6 and J usage is TRBJ1-6; weak D call: TRBD1 (5 bases). CDR1 and CDR2 from the germline V gene are SGHDT and YYEEEE. V lost 1 base and J lost 7, with 9 bases in between. The CDR3 is 14 residues long. The CDR3: CASSLWGGNSPLHF. The CDR3 coding sequence is TGTGCCAGCAGCTTGTGGGGGGGGAATTCACCCCTCCACTTT.

This clonotype was counted only a few times. This chain links TRBV5-1 with TRBJ1-1, with a weak D call TRBD1 (5 bases). The CDR3 has 14 amino acids. Germline loops: CDR1 SGHRS, CDR2 YFSETQ. Between the trimmed V and J ends, which lost 5 bases and 4 bases, there was a span of 15 bases. CDR3 DNA: TGCGCCAGCAGAGAAAGCGGGGGAGGCACTGAAGCTTTCTTT. This encodes CASRESGGGTEAFF.

The table lists this clonotype with a few counts. This chain connects TRBV7-9 to TRBJ2-4, with D perhaps TRBD1 or TRBD2 (5 bases each). Trimming shortened V by 11 bases and J by 4 bases, and 21 bases separated the two germline ends. Germline CDR1 SEHNR, CDR2 FQNEAQ (reference sequence). The CDR3 runs 15 residues. The CDR3 here is CARLGERKPKNIQYF. Here the CDR3 DNA reads TGTGCCCGTCTGGGGGAGCGCAAACCTAAAAACATTCAGTACTTC. Looking up the rest from reference TRBV7-9 and TRBJ2-4 gives the full variable domain: DTGVSQNPRHKITKRGQNVTFRCDPISEHNRLYWYRQTLGQGPEFLTYFQNEAQLEKSRLLSDRFSAERPKGSFSTLEIQRTEQGDSAMYLCARLGERKPKNIQYFGAGTRLSVL.

V usage is TRBV6-4 and J usage is TRBJ2-1; TRBD2 aligns across 11 bases. CDR1 and CDR2 (germline): MRHNA, SNTAGT. With V trimmed by 4 bases and J by 4 bases, 3 bases remained unmatched. The CDR3 spans 15 residues. The CDR3 protein is CASSGSGGDYNEQFF. The CDR3 coding sequence is TGTGCCAGCAGTGGTAGCGGGGGGGATTACAATGAGCAGTTCTTC.

This clonotype showed up just a few times. The chain's CDR3 is CASSLYIWDSPLHF. For the CDR3, the DNA is TGTGCCAGCAGCCTCTATATTTGGGATTCACCCCTCCACTTT. The chain links TRBV6-6 to TRBJ1-6; D gene unclear. V was pared by 6 bases and J by 8 bases, with 14 bases between. CDR1 MNHNY and CDR2 SVGAGI come from the germline V gene (reference sequence). The CDR3 has 14 amino acids.

This clonotype has ten or more counts. This chain connects TRBV4-2 to TRBJ2-7; the D gene is possibly TRBD1 (5 bases). The V gene's germline CDR1 is LGHNA and CDR2 YNFKEQ. Trimming removed 0 bases at V and 7 bases at J, with 16 bases between. The CDR3 runs 15 residues. The CDR3 is CASSQDFRVEKEQYF. CDR3 in DNA: TGTGCCAGCAGCCAAGACTTCAGGGTTGAAAAGGAGCAGTACTTC.